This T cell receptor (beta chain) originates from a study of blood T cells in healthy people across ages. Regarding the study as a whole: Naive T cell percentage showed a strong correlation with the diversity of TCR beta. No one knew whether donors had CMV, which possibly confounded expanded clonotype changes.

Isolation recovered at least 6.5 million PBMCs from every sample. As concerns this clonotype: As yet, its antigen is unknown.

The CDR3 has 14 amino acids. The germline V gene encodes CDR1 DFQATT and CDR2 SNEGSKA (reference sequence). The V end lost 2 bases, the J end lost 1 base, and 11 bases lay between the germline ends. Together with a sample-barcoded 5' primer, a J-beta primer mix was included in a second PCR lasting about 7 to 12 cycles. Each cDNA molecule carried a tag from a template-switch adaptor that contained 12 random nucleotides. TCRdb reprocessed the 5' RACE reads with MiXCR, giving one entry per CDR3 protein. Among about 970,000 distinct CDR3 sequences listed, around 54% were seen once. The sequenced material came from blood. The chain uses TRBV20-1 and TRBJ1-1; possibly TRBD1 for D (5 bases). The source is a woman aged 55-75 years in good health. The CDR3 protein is CSARWGRTNTEAFF. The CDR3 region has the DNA TGCAGTGCTAGATGGGGCAGGACGAACACTGAAGCTTTCTTT.